Presented here are 28 T cell receptor beta chains from one specimen sequenced in a study of T cell repertoires in cytomegalovirus infection. TCRdb used MiXCR to reprocess the reads, holding one entry per CDR3 protein. Seen here are 630,000 or so distinct CDR3 sequences, 24% observed once, and the top ten hold less than 10%. Sequencing used CD8+ T cells from PBMCs. The receptors come from a human donor in good health (CMV status not recorded). Some clones in this sample may be carry-over from other donors' samples.

This clonotype was picked up one time. The chain combines TRBV29-1 with TRBJ2-1; 8 nucleotides line up with TRBD1. The CDR3 contains 14 residues. Germline V gives CDR1 SQVTM, CDR2 ANQGSEA. The J segment lost 1 base and the V segment lost 7 bases, leaving 6 bases of the junction unmatched. The CDR3 sequence is CSGGQGSSYNEQFF. Written as DNA, the CDR3 is TGCAGCGGAGGACAGGGCTCTTCCTACAATGAGCAGTTCTTC.

This chain links TRBV6-5 with TRBJ2-2; D ambiguous. Trimming took off 0 bases at V and 1 base at J, with 12 bases between the two ends. Germline V gene data show CDR1 as MNHEY and CDR2 as SVGAGI. CDR3 length: 17 residues. Here the CDR3 DNA reads TGTGCCAGCAGTTACTCCCAGGACGGAAAGAACACCGGGGAGCTGTTTTTT. Translated, it gives CASSYSQDGKNTGELFF.

This clonotype was picked up many times. This CDR3 reads CASSLLDRTTNEKLFF. The CDR3 DNA sequence: TGTGCCAGCAGCCTTCTCGACAGGACAACTAATGAAAAACTGTTTTTT. This chain connects TRBV7-9 to TRBJ1-4; maybe TRBD1 (6 bases). The CDR3 contains 16 residues. Germline V CDR1 and CDR2: SEHNR, FQNEAQ (reference sequence). V lost 5 bases and J lost 0, with 13 bases in between.

This clonotype showed up just a few times. The chain uses TRBV29-1 and TRBJ1-1, with D possibly TRBD1 on 6 matching bases. The V end lost 6 bases, the J end lost 4 bases, and 18 bases lay between the germline ends. This CDR3 comprises 14 residues. CDR1 is SQVTM, CDR2 ANQGSEA, per germline. The CDR3 protein is CSVAPGTPRTEAFF. CDR3 DNA: TGCAGCGTCGCTCCCGGGACACCCCGCACTGAAGCTTTCTTT. The full variable domain, with the rest looked up from reference TRBV29-1 and TRBJ1-1, is SAVISQKPSRDICQRGTSLTIQCQVDSQVTMMFWYRQQPGQSLTLIATANQGSEATYESGFVIDKFPISRPNLTFSTLTVSNMSPEDSSIYLCSVAPGTPRTEAFFGQGTRLTVV.

This clonotype was observed a handful of times. This chain joins TRBV27 and TRBJ2-3; 12 nucleotides match TRBD2. After removal of 5 bases from V and 5 bases from J, the junction contained 5 bases not matched to a gene. Per germline, CDR1 MNHEY and CDR2 SMNVEV (reference sequence). This CDR3 contains 15 residues. The CDR3 DNA follows: TGTGCCAGCAGTCTACTGACTAGCGGGGGAGATACGCAGTATTTT. Translating gives CASSLLTSGGDTQYF.

V usage is TRBV20-1 and J usage is TRBJ2-3; D possibly corresponds to TRBD1 (5 bases). CDR3 length: 13 amino acids. In germline, CDR1 is DFQATT, CDR2 SNEGSKA (reference sequence). Trimming left V 5 bases short and J 6 bases short, with 15 bases between. The CDR3 reads CSAGRAGGDTQYF. Written as DNA, the CDR3 is TGCAGTGCTGGCAGGGCTGGCGGCGATACGCAGTATTTT.

This clonotype has a handful of counts. This chain links TRBV19 with TRBJ1-2, with D possibly TRBD1 on 5 matching bases. From germline, CDR1 is LNHDA and CDR2 SQIVND (reference sequence). Trimming pared 6 bases from V and 7 bases from J, leaving 18 bases between. The CDR3 is 14 residues long. The CDR3 nucleotides read TGTGCCAGTAGCCCAGCCGGCCAAAGGGGTGGCTACACCTTC. It is translated as CASSPAGQRGGYTF.

The rearrangement joins TRBV7-2 to TRBJ2-7; TRBD1 might be the D (6 bases). Germline assignment: CDR1 SGHTA and CDR2 FQGNSA. The CDR3 totals 15 residues. Between the trimmed V and J ends, which lost 10 bases and 5 bases, there was a span of 24 bases. The CDR3 loop reads CANIPRGHLGDEQYF. The CDR3 DNA follows: TGTGCCAACATCCCAAGGGGACATCTAGGAGACGAGCAGTACTTC.

The V call is TRBV7-8, the J call TRBJ1-1; possible D gene TRBD1, 5 bases. The CDR3 runs to 12 residues. CDR1 and CDR2 (germline): SGHVS, FQNEAQ. Trimming removed 5 bases from V and 10 bases from J, with 14 bases in between. The chain's CDR3 is CASSLTAERAFF. In nucleotides, the CDR3 is TGTGCCAGCAGCCTGACAGCTGAGCGAGCTTTCTTT.

This clonotype was seen many times. The chain carries TRBV7-9 and TRBJ2-1; 7 nucleotides align to TRBD1. This CDR3 has 12 residues. V shed 6 bases, J shed 7 bases, and the junction held 3 bases outside the gene matches. Germline V lookup: CDR1 SEHNR, CDR2 FQNEAQ (reference sequence). Here the CDR3 reads CASSSGGNEQFF. The CDR3 DNA sequence: TGTGCCAGCAGTTCAGGGGGAAATGAGCAGTTCTTC.

This clonotype was seen a few times. The V and J genes are TRBV2 and TRBJ2-7; D is possibly TRBD1 or TRBD2 (5 bases each). Per the germline V gene, CDR1 is SNHLY and CDR2 is FYNNEI. This CDR3 spans 13 amino acids. Trimming took off 4 bases at V and 3 bases at J, with 10 bases between the two ends. CDR3 sequence reads: CASSGDGNYEQYV. CDR3 DNA sequence: TGTGCCAGCAGTGGGGACGGTAACTACGAGCAGTACGTC.

This clonotype has a count of ten or more. The rearrangement links TRBV7-9 to TRBJ2-5; 8 positions agree with TRBD1. The germline V gene encodes CDR1 SEHNR and CDR2 FQNEAQ (reference sequence). The J segment lost 6 bases and the V segment lost 4 bases, leaving 7 bases of the junction unmatched. There are 14 residues in the CDR3. As DNA, the CDR3 is TGTGCCAGCAGCTCGCCGACAGGGGCGAAGACCCAGTACTTC. It specifies CASSSPTGAKTQYF.

This clonotype was recorded many times. This sequence joins TRBV7-9 and TRBJ1-4, with D perhaps matching TRBD1 (6 bases). The V and J ends lost 6 bases and 7 bases respectively, with 12 bases between them. Germline V lookup: CDR1 SEHNR, CDR2 FQNEAQ (reference sequence). The CDR3 has 13 residues. For the CDR3, the DNA is TGTGCCAGCAGAACCGACAGGCCTGAAAAACTGTTTTTT. Amino acids: CASRTDRPEKLFF.

The chain employs TRBV6-6 and TRBJ2-1; D is possibly TRBD2 (6 bases). This CDR3 is built from 15 residues. Germline V lookup: CDR1 MNHNY, CDR2 SVGAGI (reference sequence). V was shortened by 6 bases and J by 5 bases, with 17 bases between the two germline ends. DNA of the CDR3: TGTGCCAGCAGCCCTCTTTTTGGGGGGAACAATGAGCAGTTCTTC. The encoded protein is CASSPLFGGNNEQFF.

The chain links TRBV10-2 to TRBJ2-7; no clear D gene. This CDR3 has 12 amino acids. Germline lookup yields CDR1 WSHSY and CDR2 SAAADI. Trimming left V 0 bases short and J 7 bases short, with 7 bases between. The CDR3 DNA sequence: TGCGCCAGCAGTGAGTCGCTGATGGAGCAGTACTTC. Its translation: CASSESLMEQYF.

A few counts support this clonotype. J is TRBJ1-2 and V is TRBV2; TRBD1 is a possible D gene (5 bases). Between the trimmed V and J ends, which lost 3 bases and 5 bases, there was a span of 13 bases. The V gene's germline CDR1 is SNHLY and CDR2 FYNNEI. The CDR3 has 14 amino acids. Here the CDR3 reads CASSDYGTGYGYTF. For the CDR3, the DNA is TGTGCCAGCAGTGACTACGGGACGGGATATGGCTACACCTTC.

This clonotype turned up a few times. The chain employs TRBV14 and TRBJ2-5, with D unresolved. V was shortened by 3 bases and J by 4 bases, with 18 bases between the two germline ends. The germline CDR1 and CDR2 sequences are SGHDN and FVKESK. The CDR3 contains 16 residues. The CDR3 sequence: CASSHTRAGRRETQYF. CDR3 bases: TGTGCCAGCAGCCACACCAGAGCTGGCAGGCGAGAGACCCAGTACTTC.

In its sample, this clonotype was seen a few times. The rearrangement uses TRBV7-6 and TRBJ1-1, with D hard to call. The germline V and J ends were trimmed by 4 bases and 7 bases, with 13 bases remaining between them. The CDR3 is made up of 13 amino acids. The germline V gene encodes CDR1 SGHVS and CDR2 FNYEAQ. The CDR3, as DNA: TGTGCCAGCAGCTCCTCATCGGACTTTGAAGCTTTCTTT. Amino acid sequence: CASSSSSDFEAFF. Looking up the rest from reference TRBV7-6 and TRBJ1-1 gives the full variable domain: GAGVSQSPRYKVTKRGQDVALRCDPISGHVSLYWYRQALGQGPEFLTYFNYEAQQDKSGLPNDRFSAERPEGSISTLTIQRTEQRDSAMYRCASSSSSDFEAFFGQGTRLTVV.

As for this clonotype: This could be a read error, since a much larger clone is one nucleotide away. V and J are TRBV5-5 and TRBJ2-7; D gene uncertain. CDR3 length: 11 residues. Germline V gene data show CDR1 as SGHKS and CDR2 as YYEKEE (reference sequence). The CDR3 loop reads CANSHAYEQYF. The CDR3, as DNA: TGTGCCAACAGCCACGCCTACGAGCAGTACTTC.

The chain has TRBV6-6 and TRBJ1-5; D remains ambiguous. Trimming took off 6 bases at V and 5 bases at J, with 11 bases between the two ends. CDR3 length: 13 amino acids. The germline V gene encodes CDR1 MNHNY and CDR2 SVGAGI (reference sequence). The CDR3 sequence: CASSQPEDQPQHF. Written as DNA, the CDR3 is TGTGCCAGCAGCCAACCAGAGGATCAGCCCCAGCATTTT.

Comments on this clonotype: At one end, the junction sequence differs from germline, possibly due to a read error. V gene TRBV15 combines with J gene TRBJ2-1, with D possibly matching TRBD2 (7 bases). Germline-derived CDR1 and CDR2 are LNHNV and YYDKDF (reference sequence). This CDR3 has 18 residues. The CDR3 loop reads CATNRYSAGAISYNEQFF. CDR3 nucleotide sequence: TGTGCCACCAACAGATATTCCGCGGGGGCCATCTCCTACAATGAGCAGTTCTTC.

The table lists this clonotype with many counts. The genes are TRBV28 and TRBJ2-5; D is unclear. Germline CDR1 and CDR2: MDHEN and SYDVKM. The germline V and J ends were trimmed by 4 bases and 5 bases, with 2 bases remaining between them. There are 10 residues in the CDR3. The CDR3 is CASSYETQYF. CDR3 DNA sequence: TGTGCCAGCAGTTACGAGACCCAGTACTTC.

The rearrangement uses TRBV28 and TRBJ2-2; D possibly corresponds to TRBD1 (6 bases). V was trimmed by 3 bases and J by 3 bases, leaving 17 bases between them. There are 17 residues in the CDR3. From germline, CDR1 is MDHEN and CDR2 SYDVKM. CDR3 in amino acids: CASSFPPNRVDTGELFF. CDR3 sequence (DNA): TGTGCCAGCAGTTTCCCGCCCAACAGGGTCGACACCGGGGAGCTGTTTTTT.

This clonotype appeared a few times. The chain uses TRBV5-1 and TRBJ1-4; no clear D. Trimming shortened V by 5 bases and J by 0 bases, and 17 bases separated the two germline ends. This CDR3 contains 17 residues. Germline CDR1 is SGHRS and CDR2 is YFSETQ. The CDR3 nucleotides read TGCGCCAGCAGTCGAATTGGACGGCCCGCAACTAATGAAAAACTGTTTTTT. Translated, it gives CASSRIGRPATNEKLFF.

This sequence joins TRBV6-8 and TRBJ2-2, with TRBD1 matching over 10 bases. Germline CDR1 and CDR2: MNHGY and SAAAGT. The CDR3 has 16 amino acids. V was clipped by 2 bases and J by 5 bases; unmatched bases: 5. Here the CDR3 reads CASSYVPGQGTGELFF. CDR3 coding DNA: TGTGCCAGCAGTTACGTCCCGGGACAGGGGACCGGGGAGCTGTTTTTT.

This clonotype occurred many times. This chain joins TRBV6-5 and TRBJ2-1, with D possibly TRBD2 on 6 matching bases. V was trimmed by 2 bases and J by 8 bases, leaving 16 bases between them. CDR3 length equals 15 residues. Germline V lookup: CDR1 MNHEY, CDR2 SVGAGI. In nucleotides, the CDR3 is TGTGCCAGCAGTTACGTAAGCGGGCCCGGGGATGAGCAGTTCTTC. It encodes CASSYVSGPGDEQFF.

The chain has TRBV27 and TRBJ2-7; D is uncertain. The V end was cut by 5 bases, the J end by 1 base, with 12 bases between. Germline-derived CDR1 and CDR2 are MNHEY and SMNVEV (reference sequence). The CDR3 consists of 14 residues. CDR3 DNA: TGTGCCAGCAGTCGAGAGGACGGATCCTACGAGCAGTACGTC. Protein product: CASSREDGSYEQYV.

A note on this clonotype: This clone may be a read error of a much larger clone one base away. The chain couples TRBV7-3 to TRBJ1-1; TRBD1 aligns across 10 bases. CDR3 length: 16 amino acids. Looked up from germline, CDR1 is SGHTA and CDR2 is FQGTGA. In DNA form, the CDR3 reads TGTGTCAGCAGCACGGACAGGGGGGTCGAAGGCACTGAAGCTTTCTTT. It translates to CVSSTDRGVEGTEAFF. The full variable domain, its missing parts supplied by reference TRBV7-3 and TRBJ1-1, is GAGVSQTPSNKVTEKGKYVELRCDPISGHTALYWYRQSLGQGPEFLIYFQGTGAADDSGLPNDRFFAVRPEGSVSTLKIQRTERGDSAVYLCVSSTDRGVEGTEAFFGQGTRLTVV.